The T cell receptor (beta chain) described here comes from a study of control samples from healthy donors and cancer patients. Sequenced by immunoSEQ multiplex PCR; TCRdb stores in-frame clones only, minus some. The data contain more than 85,000 clones, approximately 90% of them singletons. Per the germline V gene, CDR1 is MNHNS and CDR2 is SASEGT. The CDR3 contains 18 residues. The V segment lost 3 bases and the J segment 6 bases; nucleotides outside the gene matches: 15. The TCR originated in a woman aged 55 to 70 with lung cancer. The chain uses TRBV6-1 and TRBJ2-3, with TRBD2 matching 10 bases. The source material was PBMCs. For the CDR3, the DNA is TGTGCCAGCAGTGAGCCCTTTTCGAGAGCGGGAGGGAGGGATACGCAGTATTTT. It yields the protein CASSEPFSRAGGRDTQYF.